The TCR beta chain under discussion was sequenced for a study of T cells in localized non-small cell lung cancer. Findings and caveats of the study: It was uninvolved adjacent lung that showed the highest T cell clonality, exceeding tumor. Among the top 100 tumor clones, a median approximately 60 appeared in adjacent lung.

CDR1 is SEHNR, CDR2 FQNEAQ, per germline (reference sequence). V gave up 5 bases and J gave up 7 bases; unmatched junction bases: 9. The CDR3 contains 14 residues. Clones were read by immunoSEQ multiplex PCR, and TCRdb kept only the in-frame ones, dropping some. Here the sample spans tens of thousands of clones, approximately 94% being singletons. To note about this clone: What it binds is not known.

V gene TRBV7-9 combines with J gene TRBJ2-7; 9 bases map to TRBD2. The source of this sequence is a woman aged 40 to 75 with stage I lung adenocarcinoma. This material consisted of peripheral blood, taken before any cancer treatment. DNA of the CDR3: TGTGCCAGCAGCCCTGAAGCGGGGGGAAGGGAGCAGTACTTC. Translation: CASSPEAGGREQYF. The whole variable domain, remainder taken from reference TRBV7-9 and TRBJ2-7, is DTGVSQNPRHKITKRGQNVTFRCDPISEHNRLYWYRQTLGQGPEFLTYFQNEAQLEKSRLLSDRFSAERPKGSFSTLEIQRTEQGDSAMYLCASSPEAGGREQYFGPGTRLTVT.